Ten or more counts support the clone carrying this TCR beta chain. Antigen unknown. Per germline, CDR1 LNHDA and CDR2 SQIVND (reference sequence). The V end lost 10 bases, the J end lost 5 bases, and 18 bases lay between the germline ends. The CDR3 sequence is 14 residues long. Individual cDNA molecules were tagged with unique molecular identifiers, the study reported. TCRdb ran MiXCR on the 5' RACE reads and lists one entry per CDR3 protein. The sample yields about 80,000 distinct CDR3 sequences, approximately 11% seen once. The source of the sample is a study of early T cells in non-severe SARS-CoV-2 infection. On the study more broadly: Sequencing of unsorted whole blood was done on bulk RNA, leaving chains unpaired. Findings of the study overall: Matching results from VDJdb favored anti-spike CD8 responses, leaving private and CD4 specificities undetected.

Sequencing used whole blood. The chain carries TRBV19 and TRBJ1-5, with D perhaps matching TRBD1 (5 bases). This sequence originates from an adult who was a healthcare worker with PCR-confirmed SARS-CoV-2 infection or an uninfected control (not recorded which). DNA of the CDR3: TGTGCCACCAACTGGGGGGTTTGGGATCAGCCCCAGCATTTT. Translating it yields CATNWGVWDQPQHF.